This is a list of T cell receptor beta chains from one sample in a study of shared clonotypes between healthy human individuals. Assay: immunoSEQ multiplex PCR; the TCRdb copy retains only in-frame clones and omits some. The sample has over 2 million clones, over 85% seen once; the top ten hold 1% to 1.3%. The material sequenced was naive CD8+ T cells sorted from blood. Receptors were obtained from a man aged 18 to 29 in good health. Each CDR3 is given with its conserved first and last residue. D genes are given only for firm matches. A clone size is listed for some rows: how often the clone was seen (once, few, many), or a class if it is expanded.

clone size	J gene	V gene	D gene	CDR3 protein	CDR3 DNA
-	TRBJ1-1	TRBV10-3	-	CAIRTANTEAFF	TGTGCCATCCGGACAGCAAACACTGAAGCTTTCTTT
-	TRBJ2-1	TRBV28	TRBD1	CASSLPRPYTGVNNEQFF	TGTGCCAGCAGTTTACCCCGACCCTACACAGGGGTTAACAATGAGCAGTTCTTC
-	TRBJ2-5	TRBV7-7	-	CASSLAEGPGSWETQYF	TGTGCTAGCAGCTTAGCGGAGGGTCCAGGGAGCTGGGAGACCCAGTACTTC
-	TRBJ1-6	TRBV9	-	CASSVGDSSPLHF	TGTGCCAGCAGCGTAGGCGACTCATCACCCCTCCACTTT
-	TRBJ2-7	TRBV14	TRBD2	CASSPYILAGGSYEQYF	TGTGCCAGCAGCCCCTATATCCTCGCGGGAGGTTCCTACGAGCAGTACTTC
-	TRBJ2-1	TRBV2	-	CASSEYNEQFF	TGTGCCAGCAGTGAATACAATGAGCAGTTCTTC
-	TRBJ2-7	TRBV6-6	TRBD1	CASSYSGQGYEQYF	TGTGCCAGCAGTTACTCGGGACAGGGTTACGAGCAGTACTTC
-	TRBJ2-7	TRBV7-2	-	CASSLGAYEQYF	TGTGCCAGCAGCCTAGGCGCGTACGAGCAGTACTTC
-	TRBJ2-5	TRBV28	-	CASAGGETQYF	TGTGCCAGCGCAGGGGGGGAGACCCAGTACTTC
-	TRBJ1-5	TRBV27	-	CASSLGPNQPQHF	TGTGCCAGCAGCTTGGGACCGAATCAGCCCCAGCATTTT
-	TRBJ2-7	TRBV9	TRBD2	CASSVAPGLVYEQYF	TGTGCCAGCAGCGTAGCCCCGGGACTAGTGTACGAGCAGTACTTC
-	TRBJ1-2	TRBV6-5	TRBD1	CASSLQGVYGYTF	TGTGCCAGCAGTTTACAGGGGGTCTATGGCTACACCTTC
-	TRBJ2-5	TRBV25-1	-	CASRAGTQYF	TGTGCCAGCAGGGCGGGGACCCAGTACTTC
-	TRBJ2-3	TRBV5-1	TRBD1	CASSDDSTGGTDTQYF	TGCGCCAGCAGCGACGATTCAACAGGGGGCACAGATACGCAGTATTTT
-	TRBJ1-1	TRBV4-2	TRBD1	CASSQPDRGPMNTEAFF	TGTGCCAGCAGCCAACCGGACAGGGGACCGATGAACACTGAAGCTTTCTTT
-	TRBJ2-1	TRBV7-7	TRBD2	CASSLSGRADEQFF	TGTGCTAGCAGCTTAAGCGGGAGAGCCGATGAGCAGTTCTTC
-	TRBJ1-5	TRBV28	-	CASSFLGTEIEFAQHF	TGTGCCAGCAGTTTTTTGGGTACCGAGATTGAATTCGCCCAGCATTTT
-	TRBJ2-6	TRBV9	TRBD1	CASSARDRNPSGANVLTF	TGTGCCAGCAGCGCCCGGGACAGGAATCCCTCTGGGGCCAACGTCCTGACTTTC
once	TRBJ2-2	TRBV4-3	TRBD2	CASSQDLGRGTGELFF	TGCGCCAGCAGCCAAGATCTGGGGAGGGGAACCGGGGAGCTGTTTTTT
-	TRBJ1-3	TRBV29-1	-	CSVGETAGNTIYF	TGCAGCGTTGGGGAGACAGCAGGAAACACCATATATTTT
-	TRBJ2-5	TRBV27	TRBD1	CASSGTGGLETQYF	TGTGCCAGCAGTGGGACAGGGGGTTTAGAGACCCAGTACTTC
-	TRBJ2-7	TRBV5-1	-	CASAKSWGSSYEQYF	TGCGCCAGCGCCAAATCCTGGGGTAGCTCCTACGAGCAGTACTTC
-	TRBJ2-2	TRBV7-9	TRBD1	CASSSAGTGIGSGELFF	TGTGCCAGCAGTAGCGCCGGGACAGGGATAGGGAGCGGGGAGCTGTTTTTT
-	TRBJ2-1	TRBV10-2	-	CASSPFNEQFF	TGCGCCAGCAGTCCGTTTAATGAGCAGTTCTTC
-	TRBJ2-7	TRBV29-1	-	CSVEGPNGSEQYF	TGCAGCGTTGAAGGACCAAACGGTAGCGAGCAGTACTTC